The entry that follows covers one T cell receptor (beta chain) sequence. In the authors' workflow: Quantification of nucleated cells was approximated via reference gene primer amplification. Sequencing was performed with immunoSEQ multiplex PCR; in TCRdb, only in-frame clones are kept and a portion is missing. That table is the source of V, J and clone size, and D and trimming were worked out from the DNA. The table lists 300,000 to 350,000 clones, 90% of them singletons, with roughly 7.3% in the top ten. Seattle's cohort entered during active infection and was followed longitudinally. The data derive from a study of blood T cell repertoires in COVID-19. Study context: The analysed material was cDNA or gDNA that came from T cells, B-cell-depleted T cells, or PBMCs.

The source material was peripheral blood. The TCR was taken from a woman aged 25-40 years with COVID-19, enrolled during active disease.

Here the CDR3 reads CASSAGQGPYNEQFF. In DNA form, the CDR3 reads TGTGCCAGCAGCGCCGGACAGGGGCCGTACAATGAGCAGTTCTTC. V and J are TRBV3-1 (or the pseudogene TRBV3-2) and TRBJ2-1, with TRBD1 matching over 9 bases. Trimming cost V 5 bases and J 4 bases; bases outside gene matches: 6. The length of the CDR3 is 15 residues. From germline, CDR1 is LGHDT and CDR2 YNNKEL (reference sequence).